Listed below are T cell receptor beta chains from one sample, sequenced in a study of T cell responses to AZD1222 COVID-19 vaccine. TCRdb's copy holds only in-frame clones and misses some; the assay was immunoSEQ multiplex PCR. This sample has 120,000 to 150,000 clones; almost 90% occur once, and the top ten carry 3% to 4.5%. This material consisted of peripheral blood, taken on day 0 of AZD1222 vaccination. The receptors here all came from an adult in good health. Both conserved end residues are part of each CDR3. D genes are given only for firm matches. Clone sizes are given selectively: once, few, many, or a class where the clone is expanded.

clone_size d_call j_call v_call cdr3_nt cdr3_aa
. TRBD1 TRBJ2-7 TRBV6-1 TGTGCCAGCAGTGAAGCCGGGACAGGGGTTTCCCACGAGCAGTACTTC CASSEAGTGVSHEQYF
. TRBD1 TRBJ1-5 TRBV19 TGTGCCAGTAGTATAATGCAGGGGGCCAGCAATCAGCCCCAGCATTTT CASSIMQGASNQPQHF
once . TRBJ2-7 TRBV12-3/TRBV12-4 TGTGCCAGCAGTTTAAATCAGGGCGAGCAGTACTTC CASSLNQGEQYF
. . TRBJ2-1 TRBV15 TGTGCCACCAGCAGAGCCCATGAGCAGTTCTTC CATSRAHEQFF
. . TRBJ2-5 TRBV19 TGTGCCAGTGGGCCTATCGGCGGATTATACCAAGAGACCCAGTACTTC CASGPIGGLYQETQYF
. TRBD1 TRBJ2-7 TRBV4-1 TGCGCCAGCAGCATTCAGACAGGGACGTACGAGCAGTACTTC CASSIQTGTYEQYF
. . TRBJ1-5 TRBV28 TGTGCCAGCAAGCCCGGGGCCAATCAGCCCCAGCATTTT CASKPGANQPQHF
. . TRBJ2-2 TRBV18 TGTGCCAGCTCACCACCGTCTGCTGGGGAGCTGTTTTTT CASSPPSAGELFF
. . TRBJ2-1 TRBV15 TGTGCCACCAGCAGAGGAAGGGACTTATACAATGAGCAGTTCTTC CATSRGRDLYNEQFF
. . TRBJ2-5 TRBV5-6 TGTGCCAGCAGCTTGGACAGGGAAGAGACCCAGTACTTC CASSLDREETQYF
. . TRBJ2-1 TRBV5-1 TGCGCCAGCAGCCCCTTACATGAGCAGTTCTTC CASSPLHEQFF
. . TRBJ1-1 TRBV5-1 TGCGCCAGCAGGGGCGCGGTGAACACTGAAGCTTTCTTT CASRGAVNTEAFF
. TRBD1 TRBJ1-3 TRBV5-4 TGTGCCAGCAGCGAGGGACAGGGTAGAAACACCATATATTTT CASSEGQGRNTIYF
. . TRBJ2-1 TRBV7-8 TGTGCCAGCAGCTTAGTGGGCTACAATGAGCAGTTCTTC CASSLVGYNEQFF
. . TRBJ1-1 TRBV6-5 TGTGCCAGCGGTAGGCAGACTGAAGCTTTCTTT CASGRQTEAFF
. . TRBJ2-3 TRBV6-5 TGTGCCAGCAGTTACACCGCGGGGAGCACAGATACGCAGTATTTT CASSYTAGSTDTQYF
. . TRBJ1-1 TRBV30 TGTGCCTGGGAGCTGAGCACTGAAGCTTTCTTT CAWELSTEAFF
. . TRBJ1-6 TRBV6-4 TGTGCCAGCAGTGCCCGTGGCGGACGGGACAAGAATTCACCCCTCCACTTT CASSARGGRDKNSPLHF
. TRBD2 TRBJ2-1 TRBV5-4 TGTGCCAGCAGCACCAACCGGGCGGGAGGCACCTACAATGAGCAGTTCTTC CASSTNRAGGTYNEQFF
few . TRBJ1-5 TRBV4-1 TGCGCCAGCAGCCCCCGACTGGTTAGCAATCAGCCCCAGCATTTT CASSPRLVSNQPQHF
. TRBD1 TRBJ1-1 TRBV3-1/TRBV3-2 TGTGCCAGCAGCCAGAGAGGGGGACAGACTGAAGCTTTCTTT CASSQRGGQTEAFF
. . TRBJ1-2 TRBV6-5 TGTGCCGCTCGGTCGGTTACAGGACTCCTGGGCTACACCTTC CAARSVTGLLGYTF
. . TRBJ1-4 TRBV7-2 TGTGCCAGCAGCAACCGTGGAGGGCCGAATGAAAAACTGTTTTTT CASSNRGGPNEKLFF
. TRBD2 TRBJ2-7 TRBV10-3 TGTGCCACGGGACTAGCGCTTTCAATGGACGAGCAGTACTTC CATGLALSMDEQYF
once TRBD2 TRBJ2-7 TRBV5-4 TGTGCCAGCAGCTTGGCCGGACTAGCGGGAGTTGGGTACGAGCAGTACTTC CASSLAGLAGVGYEQYF
. TRBD1 TRBJ1-2 TRBV5-3 TGTGCCAGAAGCGAAACGACAGGGGAAGGCTATGGCTACACCTTC CARSETTGEGYGYTF
. TRBD2 TRBJ2-3 TRBV5-6 TGTGCCAGCAGCCTAGTCACCGGGACTAGCGGCTACACAGATACGCAGTATTTT CASSLVTGTSGYTDTQYF
. TRBD1 TRBJ1-5 TRBV19 TGTGCCAGTAGCCCGACAGGGCTAAAGCCCCAGCATTTT CASSPTGLKPQHF
. . TRBJ1-3 TRBV4-1 TGCGCCAGCAGCCAAGATCGGCGGGAGAACACCATATATTTT CASSQDRRENTIYF
. TRBD2 TRBJ2-5 TRBV30 TGTGCCTGGCGGGGGGGGGACAAGACCCAGTACTTC CAWRGGDKTQYF
. TRBD2 TRBJ2-2 TRBV5-1 TGCGCCAGCAGCTTGTATCTAGCGGGAGACAACGGGGAGCTGTTTTTT CASSLYLAGDNGELFF
. . TRBJ1-2 TRBV30 TGTGCCTGGCAGGGGAACTATGGCTACACCTTC CAWQGNYGYTF
once TRBD1 TRBJ1-5 TRBV19 TGTGCCAGTAGTATAGAGGACAGGCGATTCTTCCCCCAGCCCCAGCATTTT CASSIEDRRFFPQPQHF
. . TRBJ1-3 TRBV23-1 TGCGCCAGCAGTCATGCCTTGGCGACCCAGGGGCGTGACACCATATATTTT CASSHALATQGRDTIYF
. . TRBJ1-1 TRBV30 TGTGCCTGGAGTGGGGTGGGCACTGAAGCTTTCTTT CAWSGVGTEAFF